Listed here are 10 T cell receptor beta chains from one sample, sequenced in a study of blood T cell repertoires in COVID-19. TCRdb's copy holds only in-frame clones and misses some; the assay was immunoSEQ multiplex PCR. The sample lists some 93,000 clones, 70% to 90% occurring once. The specimen was peripheral blood. The receptors were sampled from a man between 60 and 70 years old with acute or convalescent COVID-19.

The chain recombines TRBV6-1 with TRBJ2-1, with 13 bases matching TRBD2. Germline trimming cut 1 base from V and 6 bases from J; bases unmatched to any gene: 12. Germline CDR1 is MNHNS and CDR2 is SASEGT. CDR3 length: 19 amino acids. CDR3 amino acids: CASSEGFWTSGRTRNEQFF. The CDR3 region has the DNA TGTGCCAGCAGTGAAGGTTTTTGGACTAGCGGGAGAACGCGCAATGAGCAGTTCTTC.

V gene TRBV19 combines with J gene TRBJ2-1; 7 bases agree with TRBD2. CDR3 length: 15 amino acids. Unmatched junction bases numbered 12, after V lost 4 bases and J lost 9 bases. Germline loops: CDR1 LNHDA, CDR2 SQIVND (reference sequence). The CDR3 DNA reads as TGTGCCAGTAGTACCCGACTAGCCGCCGGGGCTGAGCAGTTCTTC. Amino acid sequence: CASSTRLAAGAEQFF.

This clone was observed a few times. V is TRBV7-2 and J is TRBJ1-1, with 9 bases that match TRBD1. This CDR3 region has 15 residues. The V segment lost 5 bases and the J segment 1 base; nucleotides outside the gene matches: 5. Germline V gives CDR1 SGHTA, CDR2 FQGNSA. The CDR3 spells CASSHRQGGNTEAFF. For the CDR3, the DNA is TGTGCCAGCAGCCACAGACAGGGGGGGAACACTGAAGCTTTCTTT.

This rearrangement joins TRBV3-1 (or the pseudogene TRBV3-2) to TRBJ2-7; 8 nucleotides agree with TRBD2. The CDR3 totals 14 residues. V lost 3 bases, J lost 9 bases, and 10 bases stayed unmatched. Germline loops: CDR1 LGHDT, CDR2 YNNKEL (reference sequence). Here the CDR3 reads CASSHRGGPSAQYF. The CDR3 bases are TGTGCCAGCAGCCACCGGGGGGGGCCCTCGGCGCAGTACTTC.

The chain recombines TRBV6-6 with TRBJ2-3; no firm D call. Per the germline V gene, CDR1 is MNHNY and CDR2 is SVGAGI (reference sequence). The V end was cut by 5 bases, the J end by 2 bases, with 14 bases between. This CDR3 is built from 15 residues. The CDR3 sequence is CASSPQPRATDTQYF. CDR3 nucleotides: TGTGCCAGCAGTCCCCAACCCCGAGCCACAGATACGCAGTATTTT.

This clone is a singleton in its sample. This rearrangement joins TRBV6-5 to TRBJ2-7; the match to TRBD1 covers 7 bases. Germline CDR1 reads MNHEY; CDR2 reads SVGAGI. The CDR3 runs to 15 residues. V lost 3 bases and J lost 1; bases outside the gene matches: 6. In DNA form, the CDR3 reads TGTGCCAGCAGTTATGAGGGGGCGAGGTCCTACGAGCAGTACTTC. It encodes CASSYEGARSYEQYF.

This chain connects TRBV5-1 to TRBJ1-4, with D uncertain. Between the trimmed V and J ends, which lost 4 bases and 7 bases, there was a span of 17 bases. The V gene's germline CDR1 is SGHRS and CDR2 YFSETQ. This CDR3 contains 15 residues. The CDR3 sequence: CASSPTALLGEKLFF. The CDR3 bases are TGCGCCAGCAGCCCAACAGCTTTATTGGGTGAAAAACTGTTTTTT.

This sequence joins TRBV6-5 and TRBJ2-5; D possibly corresponds to TRBD1 (6 bases). The V gene's germline CDR1 is MNHEY and CDR2 SVGAGI. Trimming pared 5 bases from V and 0 bases from J, leaving 10 bases between. The CDR3 contains 14 residues. The CDR3 region has the DNA TGTGCCAGCAGTAACAGGGTAAACCAAGAGACCCAGTACTTC. Translation: CASSNRVNQETQYF.

For the CDR3, the DNA is TGTGCCTGGAGAGAGGACAGGGCATCACCCCTCCACTTT. It encodes CAWREDRASPLHF. This chain connects TRBV30 to TRBJ1-6, with 8 bases matching TRBD1. Germline loops: CDR1 GTSNPN, CDR2 SVGIG (reference sequence). The CDR3 is 13 residues long. Germline trimming cut 3 bases from V and 10 bases from J; bases unmatched to any gene: 5. Based on the CDR3 plus reference TRBV30 and TRBJ1-6, the full variable domain is SQTIHQWPATLVQPVGSPLSLECTVEGTSNPNLYWYRQAAGRGLQLLFYSVGIGQISSEVPQNLSASRPQDRQFILSSKKLLLSDSGFYLCAWREDRASPLHFGNGTRLTVT.

The CDR3 nucleotides are TGTGCCTGGAGTGTACTTGGGACAGCTACGCGGAACACCATATATTTT. Translated, it gives CAWSVLGTATRNTIYF. The chain uses TRBV30 and TRBJ1-3; 7 bases line up with TRBD1. Germline V gene sequence: CDR1 GTSNPN, CDR2 SVGIG (reference sequence). The CDR3 is made up of 16 amino acids. The V and J ends lost 0 bases and 7 bases, in that order; junction bases with no gene match: 12.